This T cell receptor beta chain was documented in a study of blood T cells in healthy people across ages. Study as a whole: Template switching retrieved approximately one barcoded beta molecule for each two T cells. General study results and limits: Roughly linearly, TCR beta diversity per million T cells fell as age increased. A conclusive naive versus antigen-experienced comparison was prevented by the unsorted PBMCs.

V gave up 6 bases and J gave up 0 bases; unmatched junction bases: 8. This CDR3 comprises 17 residues. On this clonotype: Its target is unknown.

Next came a second PCR, run for about 6 to 12 cycles, which used a sample-barcoded 5' primer along with a J-beta primer mix. TCRdb re-called the 5' RACE reads through MiXCR, storing one row per CDR3 protein. The table has approximately 730,000 distinct CDR3 sequences, 53% seen once. V and J are TRBV12-3 or TRBV12-4 and TRBJ2-7; 13 nucleotides line up with TRBD2. The TCR originated in a man older than 75 in good health. The sequenced material came from blood. The CDR3: CASSLLAGGVYSYEQYF. In nucleotides, the CDR3 is TGTGCCAGCAGCTTACTAGCGGGAGGGGTTTACTCCTACGAGCAGTACTTC.